Each of the 32 T cell receptor beta chains below was sequenced from the same sample in a study of cytotoxic CD8 clonotypes in ibrutinib-treated CLL. This table comes from immunoSEQ multiplex PCR, and its TCRdb copy is limited to in-frame clones, with some not included. The table shows a few hundred thousand clones, with around 66% occurring only once. Sequences were derived from PBMCs, sampled after 36 months of ibrutinib treatment. The receptors shown here come from a human donor with chronic lymphocytic leukemia.

The CDR3 nucleotides are TGTGCCAGCAGCTTAGGTCCTGCGGGCCCGCTCAATCAGCCCCAGCATTTT. The encoded protein is CASSLGPAGPLNQPQHF. This sequence joins TRBV7-6 and TRBJ1-5; the D is unclear. The CDR3 covers 17 residues. From germline, CDR1 is SGHVS and CDR2 FNYEAQ. Trimming removed 1 base from V and 3 bases from J, with 16 bases in between.

This chain connects TRBV5-1 to TRBJ2-2; the match to TRBD2 covers 8 bases. The CDR3 has 21 amino acids. The V gene's germline CDR1 is SGHRS and CDR2 YFSETQ. The J segment lost 1 base and the V segment lost 4 bases, leaving 21 bases of the junction unmatched. The CDR3 DNA sequence: TGCGCCAGCAGCCTACCCACTACTAAAGCGGGAGCCCTAGGGAACACCGGGGAGCTGTTTTTT. Its protein is CASSLPTTKAGALGNTGELFF.

V usage is TRBV11-2 and J usage is TRBJ2-7; the D gene is possibly TRBD2 (6 bases). The germline V and J ends were trimmed by 5 bases and 0 bases, with 14 bases remaining between them. CDR1 is SGHAT and CDR2 is FQNNGV in the germline V gene. This CDR3 is built from 15 residues. DNA for the CDR3: TGTGCCAGCAGCCCAATGGCGGGGAGCTCCTACGAGCAGTACTTC. Translated, it gives CASSPMAGSSYEQYF.

CDR3 DNA sequence: TGTGCCAGCGAATGGACAGGGGTTGATCAGCCCCAGCATTTT. Translation gives CASEWTGVDQPQHF. The chain carries TRBV2 and TRBJ1-5; 9 nucleotides align to TRBD1. V dropped 8 bases and J dropped 5; count of bases not matched to a gene: 7. The CDR3 covers 14 residues. Germline V gene lookup returns CDR1 SNHLY and CDR2 FYNNEI.

A single count supports this clone. J is TRBJ2-1 and V is TRBV7-9; 12 bases map to TRBD2. V dropped 3 bases and J dropped 3; count of bases not matched to a gene: 6. Germline CDR1 is SEHNR and CDR2 is FQNEAQ (reference sequence). The CDR3 is 17 residues long. The CDR3 is CASSFMRTSGIYNEQFF. The DNA for the CDR3 is TGTGCCAGCAGCTTCATGCGGACTAGCGGGATCTACAATGAGCAGTTCTTC.

In this sample, this clone turned up once. The rearrangement uses TRBV5-4 and TRBJ2-1, with D perhaps TRBD2 (5 bases). Germline lookup yields CDR1 SGHNT and CDR2 YYREEE (reference sequence). The V and J ends lost 5 bases and 4 bases respectively, with 16 bases between them. The CDR3 has 15 residues. The DNA for the CDR3 is TGTGCCAGCAGTACCGGGATTGCGTCTTACAATGAGCAGTTCTTC. This translates into CASSTGIASYNEQFF.

This rearrangement joins TRBV29-1 to TRBJ2-1; 11 nucleotides match TRBD2. V lost 6 bases and J lost 4; bases outside the gene matches: 5. CDR3 length: 14 residues. Germline loops: CDR1 SQVTM, CDR2 ANQGSEA. This chain's CDR3 is CSVDSSGRYNEQFF. In nucleotides, the CDR3 is TGCAGCGTAGATTCTAGCGGGAGGTACAATGAGCAGTTCTTC.

The chain joins TRBV2 to TRBJ2-3; the D is unclear. The germline V gene encodes CDR1 SNHLY and CDR2 FYNNEI. Trimming cost V 2 bases and J 5 bases, with 14 bases left between them. This CDR3 has 15 amino acids. CDR3 sequence: CASSEWVESGDTQYF. In DNA, the CDR3 is TGTGCCAGCAGTGAATGGGTTGAATCCGGAGATACGCAGTATTTT.

This clone has only a few counts. The genes are TRBV9 and TRBJ1-2; TRBD1 agrees at 8 bases. CDR1 SGDLS and CDR2 YYNGEE come from the germline V gene. The length of the CDR3 is 14 residues. The trim removed 4 bases at V and 5 bases at J, leaving 7 bases unmatched. DNA of the CDR3: TGTGCCAGCAGCACGGACAGGGTTTTATATGGCTACACCTTC. Its translation is CASSTDRVLYGYTF.

The gene calls are TRBV11-2 and TRBJ2-1, with D possibly TRBD1 on 6 matching bases. Germline loops: CDR1 SGHAT, CDR2 FQNNGV. The CDR3 length is 15 residues. V lost 3 bases and J 0 bases, leaving 9 bases between the germline ends. The CDR3 DNA is TGTGCCAGCAGCTTGCAGGGGTTCTCCTACAATGAGCAGTTCTTC. Protein: CASSLQGFSYNEQFF.

This rearrangement joins TRBV9 to TRBJ2-2; D unclear. V dropped 3 bases and J dropped 7 bases, with 13 bases sitting between them. The length of the CDR3 is 14 residues. Germline V gene data show CDR1 as SGDLS and CDR2 as YYNGEE. CDR3 in DNA: TGTGCCAGCAGCGAGGCAGGTGACAACGGGGAGCTGTTTTTT. It specifies CASSEAGDNGELFF.

V is TRBV7-2 and J is TRBJ2-3; D remains unclear. This CDR3 spans 14 amino acids. Germline CDR1 and CDR2: SGHTA and FQGNSA. The V end was cut by 0 bases, the J end by 2 bases, with 6 bases between. CDR3 amino acids: CASSLAISTDTQYF. The DNA of the CDR3 is TGTGCCAGCAGCTTAGCGATATCCACAGATACGCAGTATTTT.

This sequence joins TRBV4-3 and TRBJ1-5; D is uncertain. The CDR3 totals 12 residues. V gave up 1 base and J gave up 7 bases, with 5 bases separating them. The germline CDR1 and CDR2 sequences are LGHNA and YSLEER. The CDR3 DNA reads TGCGCCAGCAGCCAAGGGTTGCAGCCCCAGCATTTT. This codes for CASSQGLQPQHF.

This clone has more than one count but fewer than ten. The chain joins TRBV7-3 to TRBJ2-5, with D tentatively TRBD2 (6 bases). The CDR3 is 14 amino acids. Germline V gene sequence: CDR1 SGHTA, CDR2 FQGTGA. Trimming shortened V by 5 bases and J by 1 base, and 11 bases separated the two germline ends. The CDR3 DNA sequence: TGTGCCAGCAGCCTAGTCGGGGGCCAAGAGACCCAGTACTTC. Translated, it gives CASSLVGGQETQYF.

This chain links TRBV6-5 with TRBJ2-3; tentatively, D is TRBD2 (7 bases). The V gene lost 0 bases and the J gene lost 2 bases, with 12 bases spanning the gap. Germline-derived CDR1 and CDR2 are MNHEY and SVGAGI. The CDR3 extends over 16 amino acids. CDR3 sequence reads: CASSYSAGQITDTQYF. Here the CDR3 DNA reads TGTGCCAGCAGTTACTCAGCGGGACAAATCACAGATACGCAGTATTTT.

The chain joins TRBV5-1 to TRBJ1-6; unclear D gene. V lost 0 bases and J lost 6, with 10 bases in between. The length of the CDR3 is 15 residues. Germline V gene lookup returns CDR1 SGHRS and CDR2 YFSETQ. The CDR3 reads CASSLGVKPNSPLHF. In DNA, the CDR3 is TGCGCCAGCAGCTTGGGAGTGAAGCCTAATTCACCCCTCCACTTT.

The V gene is TRBV4-1, the J gene TRBJ1-2, with a tentative D call TRBD1 (5 bases). CDR1 is MGHRA, CDR2 YSYEKL, per germline. There are 14 residues in the CDR3. V gave up 1 base and J gave up 5 bases, with 11 bases separating them. The CDR3 is CASSQGQGGYGYTF. DNA of the CDR3: TGCGCCAGCAGCCAAGGTCAGGGTGGTTATGGCTACACCTTC.

The chain employs TRBV4-1 and TRBJ1-2; D is uncertain. V lost 2 bases and J 5 bases, leaving 15 bases between the germline ends. CDR1 and CDR2 (germline): MGHRA, YSYEKL. The CDR3 contains 15 residues. The CDR3 sequence: CASSQREEVFYGYTF. The DNA for the CDR3 is TGCGCCAGCAGCCAACGAGAGGAGGTTTTTTATGGCTACACCTTC.

This sequence joins TRBV19 and TRBJ1-1; possibly TRBD1 for D (5 bases). Germline-derived CDR1 and CDR2 are LNHDA and SQIVND (reference sequence). The germline V and J ends were trimmed by 0 bases and 3 bases, with 11 bases remaining between them. The CDR3 has 15 amino acids. CDR3 protein: CASSIDSWGDTEAFF. Written as DNA, the CDR3 is TGTGCCAGTAGTATAGATTCGTGGGGGGACACTGAAGCTTTCTTT.

This chain links TRBV6-5 with TRBJ2-7; perhaps D is TRBD1 or TRBD2 (5 bases each). Trimming took 6 bases from V and 3 from J, leaving 12 bases between them. Germline V gives CDR1 MNHEY, CDR2 SVGAGI. The CDR3 spans 13 residues. The CDR3 reads CASSLQGDYEQYF. For the CDR3, the DNA is TGTGCCAGCAGCCTGCAGGGAGACTACGAGCAGTACTTC.

The genes are TRBV5-1 and TRBJ1-1; D remains ambiguous. The germline CDR1 and CDR2 sequences are SGHRS and YFSETQ. V was trimmed by 0 bases and J by 3 bases, leaving 9 bases between them. The CDR3 runs to 14 residues. CDR3 loop: CASSLEAGDTEAFF. The CDR3, as DNA: TGCGCCAGCAGCTTGGAGGCAGGCGACACTGAAGCTTTCTTT.

The chain has TRBV7-9 and TRBJ2-4; 10 bases align to TRBD2. The germline V gene encodes CDR1 SEHNR and CDR2 FQNEAQ (reference sequence). V lost 3 bases to trimming and J lost 10 bases; unmatched junction nucleotides: 9. CDR3 length: 15 residues. CDR3 nucleotide sequence: TGTGCCAGCAGCTTCTCTAGCGGGAGTGGTAGGATTCAGTACTTC. This sequence encodes CASSFSSGSGRIQYF.

The V and J genes are TRBV9 and TRBJ2-7; 10 positions agree with TRBD1. V lost 3 bases, J lost 7 bases, and 10 bases stayed unmatched. This CDR3 has 15 amino acids. CDR1 and CDR2 from the germline V gene are SGDLS and YYNGEE. The CDR3 DNA follows: TGTGCCAGCAGCGGAAGACAGGGGGCGCGGGGTGAGCAGTACTTC. Translating it yields CASSGRQGARGEQYF.

This rearrangement joins TRBV11-2 to TRBJ2-1; no definite D call. CDR1 SGHAT and CDR2 FQNNGV come from the germline V gene. The CDR3 loop spans 15 amino acids. V was cut by 3 bases and J by 0 bases, with 9 bases left in between. The CDR3 reads CASSFGISSYNEQFF. The CDR3 coding sequence is TGTGCCAGCAGCTTTGGCATTAGCTCCTACAATGAGCAGTTCTTC.

Details on this clone: Other DNA sequences in this sample translate to the same CDR3. The CDR3 DNA follows: TGTGCCAGCAGCCGAACAGGGAGTTCCTACGAGCAGTACTTC. It yields the protein CASSRTGSSYEQYF. The chain links TRBV28 to TRBJ2-7, with D perhaps TRBD1 (6 bases). In germline, CDR1 is MDHEN, CDR2 SYDVKM. V lost 6 bases and J lost 1, with 13 bases in between. The CDR3 covers 14 residues.

This rearrangement joins TRBV9 to TRBJ1-2; perhaps TRBD1 as D (5 bases). This CDR3 is 14 amino acids long. Germline assignment: CDR1 SGDLS and CDR2 YYNGEE. The V gene lost 0 bases and the J gene lost 2 bases, with 8 bases spanning the gap. This CDR3 is CASSVEGSNYGYTF. The DNA for the CDR3 is TGTGCCAGCAGCGTAGAGGGGTCCAACTATGGCTACACCTTC.

The rearrangement uses TRBV28 and TRBJ2-2; no firm D call. The germline V and J ends were trimmed by 9 bases and 3 bases, with 17 bases remaining between them. The CDR3 is 15 residues long. Germline CDR1 reads MDHEN; CDR2 reads SYDVKM. DNA of the CDR3: TGTGCCAGTTCACGGACGATGTTGGACACCGGGGAGCTGTTTTTT. Amino acid sequence: CASSRTMLDTGELFF.

This sequence joins TRBV5-1 and TRBJ2-2, with a possible D match to TRBD1 (6 bases). The CDR3 length is 16 residues. Trimming left V 0 bases short and J 5 bases short, with 14 bases between. Germline V gene sequence: CDR1 SGHRS, CDR2 YFSETQ. The CDR3 region has the DNA TGCGCCAGCAGCTTGGAACAGGGTGGTCGTACCGGGGAGCTGTTTTTT. Protein: CASSLEQGGRTGELFF.

The chain recombines TRBV19 with TRBJ1-5, with TRBD1 identical over 10 bases. V shed 6 bases, J shed 0 bases, and the junction held 8 bases outside the gene matches. There are 17 residues in the CDR3. CDR1 is LNHDA and CDR2 is SQIVND in the germline V gene (reference sequence). The CDR3, as DNA: TGTGCCAGTAGACCGGGACAGGGGACGTATAGCAATCAGCCCCAGCATTTT. It translates to CASRPGQGTYSNQPQHF.

This clone was recorded a few times. The chain joins TRBV5-1 to TRBJ1-2; no reliable D call. Germline CDR1 is SGHRS and CDR2 is YFSETQ. V was clipped by 1 base and J by 6 bases, with 10 bases between them. The CDR3 sequence is 13 residues long. For the CDR3, the DNA is TGCGCCAGCAGCTTGATCGGGGTTGATGGCTACACCTTC. It encodes CASSLIGVDGYTF.

V usage is TRBV18 and J usage is TRBJ2-7; D may match TRBD1 or TRBD2 (5 bases each). CDR1 is KGHSH, CDR2 LQKENI, per germline. This CDR3 contains 15 residues. Trimming cost V 8 bases and J 1 base, with 18 bases left between them. The CDR3 DNA reads as TGTGCCAGCACTAGGGACGGTAAACGTTCCTACGAGCAGTACTTC. It is translated as CASTRDGKRSYEQYF.

CDR3 nucleotides: TGTGCCAGCAGCGTGGACGAGGGTTTAAACTCACCCCTCCACTTT. This encodes CASSVDEGLNSPLHF. The chain combines TRBV9 with TRBJ1-6; D is unresolved. The CDR3 extends over 15 amino acids. The germline CDR1 and CDR2 sequences are SGDLS and YYNGEE. With 2 bases removed from V and 10 bases from J, the gap between germline ends came to 16 bases. The full variable domain, in which reference TRBV9 and TRBJ1-6 provide the parts outside the CDR3, is DSGVTQTPKHLITATGQRVTLRCSPRSGDLSVYWYQQSLDQGLQFLIQYYNGEERAKGNILERFSAQQFPDLHSELNLSSLELGDSALYFCASSVDEGLNSPLHFGNGTRLTVT.